This section outlines one T cell receptor (beta chain) sequence together with its context. Its cognate antigen is unknown. Assay: immunoSEQ multiplex PCR; the TCRdb copy retains only in-frame clones and omits some. The sample has 91,000 or so clones, roughly 90% seen once. This specimen belongs to a study of T cell responses to AZD1222 COVID-19 vaccine. Whole-study results and caveats: The study sampled repertoires only after the peak T cell response.

The input for sequencing was peripheral blood, taken 28 days after the second AZD1222 dose. The clonotype originates from an adult who received the AZD1222 COVID-19 vaccine.

CDR3 loop: CATGTGEFF. In DNA form, the CDR3 reads TGTGCCACTGGGACAGGGGAGTTCTTC. The chain recombines TRBV28 with TRBJ2-1; 10 positions match TRBD1. J was trimmed by 14 bases and V by 10 bases; bases with no gene match: 2. This CDR3 is built from 9 residues. Germline-derived CDR1 and CDR2 are MDHEN and SYDVKM.